The 12 T cell receptor beta chains below come from one sample, sequenced in a study of T-cell memory formation after mild COVID-19. MiXCR, run by TCRdb on the 5' RACE reads, gives a single entry per CDR3 protein. The sample has some 160,000 distinct CDR3 sequences, roughly 28% seen once. The source material was PBMCs or a T cell subset sorted from them (not recorded which). All receptors come from an adult woman who had mild COVID-19 (a few samples of this study predate the infection). Cell type and time point are not known.

In this sample, this clonotype turned up many times. At one end the junction does not follow the germline gene, possibly because of a read error. The J gene is TRBJ2-5, the V gene TRBV7-7, with D possibly being TRBD1 (6 bases). The CDR3 covers 16 residues. In germline, CDR1 is SSHAT, CDR2 FNYEAQ (reference sequence). DNA of the CDR3: TGTGCTAGCAGCTTAGGACGGACGATTAGGGGGGAGACCCAGTACTTC. It yields the protein CASSLGRTIRGETQYF.

The table lists this clonotype with a few counts. V is TRBV4-2 and J is TRBJ2-7, with D maybe TRBD1 (5 bases). The V and J ends lost 0 bases and 5 bases respectively, with 11 bases between them. Germline CDR1 and CDR2: LGHNA and YNFKEQ. The CDR3 is made up of 14 amino acids. CDR3 protein: CASSQDQGSNEQYF. CDR3 nucleotide sequence: TGTGCCAGCAGCCAAGATCAGGGTAGCAACGAGCAGTACTTC.

This rearrangement joins TRBV2 to TRBJ1-2, with 8 bases matching TRBD1. Per the germline V gene, CDR1 is SNHLY and CDR2 is FYNNEI. V gave up 5 bases and J gave up 6 bases; unmatched junction bases: 2. The CDR3 covers 12 residues. The CDR3 loop is CASSRQGNGYTF. The CDR3 DNA reads TGTGCCAGCAGTCGACAGGGGAATGGCTACACCTTC.

At least ten counts were recorded for this clonotype. The rearrangement uses TRBV12-3 or TRBV12-4 and TRBJ2-7, with D perhaps given as TRBD1 or TRBD2 (6 bases each). CDR3 size: 15 residues. V lost 5 bases to trimming and J lost 2 bases, with 16 bases between them. The chain's CDR3 is CASSPGDWGAYEQYF. The CDR3 region has the DNA TGTGCCAGCAGTCCAGGGGACTGGGGAGCCTACGAGCAGTACTTC.

V usage is TRBV5-1 and J usage is TRBJ2-2, with TRBD1 identical over 9 bases. There are 16 residues in the CDR3. V lost 7 bases, J lost 4 bases, and 11 bases stayed unmatched. From germline, CDR1 is SGHRS and CDR2 YFSETQ. CDR3 in amino acids: CASHTPGQGPTGELFF. Written as DNA, the CDR3 is TGCGCCAGCCATACCCCGGGACAGGGTCCCACCGGGGAGCTGTTTTTT.

This clonotype has only a few counts. The chain couples TRBV27 to TRBJ2-2; D gene ambiguous. V was shortened by 2 bases and J by 4 bases, with 8 bases between the two germline ends. CDR3 length equals 14 residues. The germline CDR1 and CDR2 sequences are MNHEY and SMNVEV (reference sequence). CDR3 nucleotides: TGTGCCAGCAGTTTACCGTCGGTCACCGGGGAGCTGTTTTTT. Residues: CASSLPSVTGELFF.

This clonotype turned up a few times. DNA for the CDR3: TGTGCCAGCAGCTTGGGTCATAGCAATCAGCCCCAGCATTTT. It yields the protein CASSLGHSNQPQHF. The chain recombines TRBV5-5 with TRBJ1-5; D unclear. Germline CDR1 is SGHKS and CDR2 is YYEKEE (reference sequence). V lost 0 bases to trimming and J lost 0 bases, with 4 bases between them. This CDR3 comprises 14 residues.

This clonotype was observed a few times. The rearrangement uses TRBV12-3 or TRBV12-4 and TRBJ2-1, with D possibly being TRBD1 or TRBD2 (5 bases each). V was pared by 7 bases and J by 6 bases, with 13 bases between. This CDR3 has 13 amino acids. In DNA, the CDR3 is TGTGCCAGCAACCCGACAGAGGGCAATGAGCAGTTCTTC. Residues: CASNPTEGNEQFF.

The chain combines TRBV6-5 with TRBJ2-2; maybe TRBD1 (6 bases). Trimming cost V 5 bases and J 2 bases, with 9 bases left between them. The CDR3 runs 14 residues. The germline V gene has CDR1 MNHEY and CDR2 SVGAGI. The CDR3 DNA reads as TGTGCCAGCAGTACAGGGCTCAACACCGGGGAGCTGTTTTTT. This gives the protein CASSTGLNTGELFF.

This clonotype was counted a single time. V usage is TRBV29-1 and J usage is TRBJ2-3, with unresolved D. In germline, CDR1 is SQVTM, CDR2 ANQGSEA. The CDR3 is made up of 12 amino acids. The germline V and J ends were trimmed by 0 bases and 5 bases, with 6 bases remaining between them. This CDR3 is CSVEETGDTQYF. DNA of the CDR3: TGCAGCGTTGAAGAGACCGGAGATACGCAGTATTTT.

This clonotype was counted between two and nine times. The chain is built from TRBV12-3 or TRBV12-4 and TRBJ1-2; D is possibly TRBD1 (6 bases). The V end was cut by 4 bases, the J end by 4 bases, with 16 bases between. The CDR3 covers 15 residues. The DNA of the CDR3 is TGTGCCAGCAGTTACGGTGGACAGCCAATCTATGGCTACACCTTC. Its protein product is CASSYGGQPIYGYTF.

This clonotype occurred a few times. J is TRBJ2-1 and V is TRBV7-2; 8 nucleotides agree with TRBD2. The junction had 11 bases not matched to a gene; V was cut back by 3 bases and J by 10 bases. CDR3 length: 15 amino acids. Germline V lookup: CDR1 SGHTA, CDR2 FQGNSA. The CDR3 sequence is CASSFISGGAGEQFF. For the CDR3, the DNA is TGTGCCAGCAGCTTTATAAGCGGGGGAGCCGGGGAGCAGTTCTTC.